Listed below are T cell receptor beta chains from one sample, sequenced in a study of cytomegalovirus exposure and HLA in healthy donors. Sequencing used immunoSEQ multiplex PCR; TCRdb keeps in-frame clones, though not all of them. The sample carries 200,000 to 250,000 clones, 65% to 90% recorded once. The sequenced sample was PBMCs. The receptor source for this set is a girl aged 5-17 years in good health and CMV-seronegative. Both conserved end residues are trimmed from each CDR3.

v_gene	CDR3aa
TRBV5-8	ASSLGQPGGHGYT
TRBV7-8	ASSLTVIAEMGDTQY
TRBV29-1	SASKVAGVRTDTQY
TRBV7-8	ASSLERYRGSSYEQY
TRBV9	ASSVERGGLGDTQY
TRBV19	ASRGDRRYGYT
TRBV19	ASKTKRGRSEKLF
TRBV29-1	SVDRDKNEQF
TRBV7-3	ASSGPGQAYNEQF
TRBV7-2	ATDPRGPVGAPQH
TRBV29-1	SVEDLGTSGTYEQY
TRBV7-2	ASSLGRGQF
TRBV7-2	ASSVGAGVSYNEQF
TRBV20-1	SARAYYGYT
TRBV9	ASSVEPTGYLLNEQF
TRBV7-6	ASSLLPRQGNSPLH
TRBV10-1	ASSHLGQGYNEQF
TRBV5-4	ASSLASGSGPYNSPLH